In this sample, the clone carrying this T cell receptor (beta chain) turned up a few times. These data originate in a study of blood T cell repertoires in COVID-19. About the study: The study drew acute and convalescent COVID-19 samples from the United States, Italy and Spain.

The CDR3 contains 15 residues. The germline V gene has CDR1 SGHRS and CDR2 YFSETQ. The V gene lost 0 bases and the J gene lost 3 bases, with 11 bases spanning the gap. In the authors' workflow: Reference gene primer amplification gave nucleated cell count estimates. Assay: immunoSEQ multiplex PCR; the TCRdb copy retains only in-frame clones and omits some. That table supplies the V and J calls and clone size; D and trimming were determined from the DNA. The data hold tens of thousands of clones, with roughly 80% observed a single time. This chain links TRBV5-1 with TRBJ2-3; D remains ambiguous. The TCR comes from a woman aged 80 or over with active or convalescent COVID-19. The sample comprised peripheral blood. CDR3 protein: CASSLAAVPTDTQYF. Here the CDR3 DNA reads TGCGCCAGCAGCTTGGCCGCAGTACCTACAGATACGCAGTATTTT.